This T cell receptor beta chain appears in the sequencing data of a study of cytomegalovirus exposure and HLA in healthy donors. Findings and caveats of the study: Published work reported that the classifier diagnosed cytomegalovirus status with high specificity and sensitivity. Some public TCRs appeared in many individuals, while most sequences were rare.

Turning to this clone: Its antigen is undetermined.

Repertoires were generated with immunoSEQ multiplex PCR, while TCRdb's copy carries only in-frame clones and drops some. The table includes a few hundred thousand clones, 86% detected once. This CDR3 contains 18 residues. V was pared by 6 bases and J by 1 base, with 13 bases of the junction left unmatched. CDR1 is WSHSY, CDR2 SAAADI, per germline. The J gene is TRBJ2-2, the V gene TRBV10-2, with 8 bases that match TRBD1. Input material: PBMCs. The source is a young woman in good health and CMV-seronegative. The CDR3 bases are TGCGCCAGCAGCTGGACAGGGCCAGCCTGGGGGAACACCGGGGAGCTGTTTTTT. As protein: CASSWTGPAWGNTGELFF.